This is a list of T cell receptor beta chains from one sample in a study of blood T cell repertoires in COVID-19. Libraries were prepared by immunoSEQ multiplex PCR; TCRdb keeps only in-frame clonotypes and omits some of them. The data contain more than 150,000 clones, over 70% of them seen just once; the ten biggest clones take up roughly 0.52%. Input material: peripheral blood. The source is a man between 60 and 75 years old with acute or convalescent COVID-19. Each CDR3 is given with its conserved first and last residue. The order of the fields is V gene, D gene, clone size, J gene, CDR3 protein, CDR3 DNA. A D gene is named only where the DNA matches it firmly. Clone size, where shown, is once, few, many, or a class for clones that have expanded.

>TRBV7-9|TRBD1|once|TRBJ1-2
CASSAQHLRQGLYGYTF
TGTGCCAGCAGCGCTCAACACCTACGACAGGGGCTCTATGGCTACACCTTC
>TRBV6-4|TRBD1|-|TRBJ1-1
CASSTSTGGSATFF
TGTGCCAGCAGTACTTCCACAGGGGGCAGTGCAACTTTCTTT
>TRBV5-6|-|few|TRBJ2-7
CASSLPSTGIANEQYF
TGTGCCAGCAGCTTACCAAGCACAGGGATTGCCAACGAGCAGTACTTC
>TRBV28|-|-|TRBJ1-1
CASSLDRTEAFF
TGTGCCAGCAGTTTAGACAGGACTGAAGCTTTCTTT
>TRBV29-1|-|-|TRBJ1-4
CSVGPGSATNEKLFF
TGCAGCGTTGGGCCCGGGTCAGCAACTAATGAAAAACTGTTTTTT
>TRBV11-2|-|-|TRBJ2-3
CASSIQGQGTDTQYF
TGTGCCAGCAGCATACAGGGCCAGGGCACAGATACGCAGTATTTT
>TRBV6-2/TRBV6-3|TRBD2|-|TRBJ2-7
CASSYPLPGLSQLEQYF
TGTGCCAGCAGTTACCCCCTGCCGGGACTATCACAACTCGAGCAGTACTTC
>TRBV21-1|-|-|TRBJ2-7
CASSKFGPLPLGLVGTEFYEQYF
TGTGCCAGCAGCAAATTCGGCCCACTTCCTCTCGGGTTAGTCGGGACAGAGTTCTACGAGCAGTACTTC
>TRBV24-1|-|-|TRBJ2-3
CATSDFVGTQYF
TGTGCCACCAGTGATTTCGTCGGTACGCAGTATTTT
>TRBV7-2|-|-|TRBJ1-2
CASSAPTEANYGYTF
TGTGCCAGCAGCGCCCCCACTGAAGCTAACTATGGCTACACCTTC
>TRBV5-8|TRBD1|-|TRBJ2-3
CASSGRGDTQYF
TGTGCCAGCAGCGGCAGGGGGGATACGCAGTATTTT
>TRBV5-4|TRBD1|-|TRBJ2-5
CASSSIGQGAGTQETQYF
TGTGCCAGCAGCTCCATAGGACAGGGGGCCGGTACGCAAGAGACCCAGTACTTC
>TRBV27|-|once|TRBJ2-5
CASGKDTQETQYF
TGTGCCAGCGGGAAGGACACCCAAGAGACCCAGTACTTC
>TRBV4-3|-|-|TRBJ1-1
CASSQDGGGAFF
TGCGCCAGCAGCCAAGATGGCGGGGGTGCTTTCTTT
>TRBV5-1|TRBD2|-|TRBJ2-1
CASSYPGLERNEQFF
TGCGCCAGCAGCTATCCGGGACTAGAGCGCAATGAGCAGTTCTTC
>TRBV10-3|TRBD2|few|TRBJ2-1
CAISESNPSGGAYNEQFF
TGTGCCATCAGTGAGTCGAACCCTAGCGGGGGGGCCTACAATGAGCAGTTCTTC
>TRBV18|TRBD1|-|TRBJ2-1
CASSGTGGPANEQFF
TGTGCCAGCTCGGGGACAGGGGGTCCGGCAAATGAGCAGTTCTTC
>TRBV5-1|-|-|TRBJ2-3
CASSLDLARAADTQYF
TGCGCCAGCAGCTTGGATCTTGCCAGGGCGGCAGATACGCAGTATTTT
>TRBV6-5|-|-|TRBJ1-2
CASGEIRANYGYTF
TGTGCCAGCGGGGAAATCAGGGCTAACTATGGCTACACCTTC
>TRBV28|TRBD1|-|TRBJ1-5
CASSLPGGVGQPQHF
TGTGCCAGCAGTTTACCAGGGGGCGTAGGGCAGCCCCAGCATTTT
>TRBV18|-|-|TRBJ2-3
CASSPPGTDTQYF
TGTGCCAGCTCACCACCCGGCACAGATACGCAGTATTTT
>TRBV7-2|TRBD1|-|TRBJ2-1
CASSRGTGLGNEQFF
TGTGCCAGCAGCCGTGGGACAGGGCTGGGCAATGAGCAGTTCTTC
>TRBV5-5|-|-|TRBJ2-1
CASSLVSDTSYNEQFF
TGTGCCAGCAGCTTGGTTTCGGACACCTCCTACAATGAGCAGTTCTTC
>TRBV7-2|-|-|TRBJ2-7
CASSPGVGGYEQYF
TGTGCCAGCAGCCCAGGGGTGGGTGGTTACGAGCAGTACTTC
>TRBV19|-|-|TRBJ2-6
CASTPIGSQGQGSGANVLTF
TGTGCCAGTACCCCTATTGGTTCGCAGGGACAAGGCTCTGGGGCCAACGTCCTGACTTTC
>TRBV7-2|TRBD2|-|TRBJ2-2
CASSLSSGAGELFF
TGTGCCAGCAGCTTATCTAGCGGCGCCGGGGAGCTGTTTTTT
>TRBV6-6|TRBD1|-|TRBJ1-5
CASSQTGGERGNQPQHF
TGTGCCAGCAGTCAGACAGGGGGAGAAAGGGGCAATCAGCCCCAGCATTTT
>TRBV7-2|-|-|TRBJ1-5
CASSLVRDNQPQHF
TGTGCCAGCAGCTTAGTACGGGACAATCAGCCCCAGCATTTT
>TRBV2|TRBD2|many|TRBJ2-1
CASSALAGGRNEQFF
TGTGCCAGCAGTGCCCTAGCGGGAGGAAGGAATGAGCAGTTCTTC
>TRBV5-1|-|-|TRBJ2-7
CASSLTGSSYEQYF
TGCGCCAGCAGCTTGACAGGGAGCTCCTACGAGCAGTACTTC
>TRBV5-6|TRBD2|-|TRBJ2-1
CASSIGLARDNEQFF
TGTGCCAGCAGCATCGGACTAGCGAGGGACAATGAGCAGTTCTTC
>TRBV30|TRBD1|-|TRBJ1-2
CAWYRGLGYGYTF
TGTGCCTGGTACAGGGGGCTGGGCTATGGCTACACCTTC
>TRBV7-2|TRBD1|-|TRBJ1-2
CASSPGTDLYGYTF
TGTGCCAGCAGCCCCGGGACAGACCTCTATGGCTACACCTTC
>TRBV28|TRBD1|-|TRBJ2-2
CASTGTGTGELFF
TGTGCCAGCACCGGGACAGGCACCGGGGAGCTGTTTTTT
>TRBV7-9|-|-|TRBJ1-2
CASSLFGVDYGYTF
TGTGCCAGCAGCTTATTCGGTGTCGACTATGGCTACACCTTC
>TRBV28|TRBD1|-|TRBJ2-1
CASSLIGGWNEQFF
TGTGCCAGCAGTTTAATAGGGGGCTGGAATGAGCAGTTCTTC
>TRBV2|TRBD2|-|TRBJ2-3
CASNLLATSTDTQYF
TGTGCCAGCAACTTACTAGCGACGAGCACAGATACGCAGTATTTT
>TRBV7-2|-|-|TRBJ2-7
CASSLGQVPSYEQYF
TGTGCCAGCAGCTTAGGACAGGTGCCGTCCTACGAGCAGTACTTC
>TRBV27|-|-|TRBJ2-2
CASSFWGANTGELFF
TGTGCCAGCAGCTTTTGGGGGGCGAACACCGGGGAGCTGTTTTTT
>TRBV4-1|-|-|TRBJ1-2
CASSQDTGHYGYTF
TGCGCCAGCAGCCAAGATACAGGGCACTATGGCTACACCTTC
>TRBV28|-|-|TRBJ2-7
CASSTRLESSYEQYF
TGTGCCAGCAGTACCAGGTTGGAAAGCTCCTACGAGCAGTACTTC
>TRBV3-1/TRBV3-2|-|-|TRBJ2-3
CASSLGLTDTQYF
TGTGCCAGCAGCCTAGGACTCACAGATACGCAGTATTTT
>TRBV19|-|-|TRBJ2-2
CASKKRDTGELFF
TGTGCCAGTAAGAAGCGGGACACCGGGGAGCTGTTTTTT
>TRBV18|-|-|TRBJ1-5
CASSRTTVSNQPQHF
TGTGCCAGCTCACGGACGACAGTTTCCAATCAGCCCCAGCATTTT